A selection of T cell receptor beta chains follows, all from one sample in a study of blood T cell repertoires in COVID-19. Sequencing used immunoSEQ multiplex PCR; TCRdb keeps in-frame clones, though not all of them. The data show hundreds of thousands of clones, more than 75% seen once. The sample was peripheral blood. Receptors were obtained from a woman aged 45-60 years with COVID-19, enrolled during active disease. CDR3s include the opening cysteine and the closing phenylalanine or tryptophan. D genes are given only for firm matches. Clone size is stated in some rows and not others, as once, few, many or a class when expanded.

d_call clone_size j_call v_call cdr3_aa cdr3_nt
TRBD1 - TRBJ1-1 TRBV6-4 CASRFDRVSTEAFF TGTGCCAGCAGGTTTGACAGGGTTAGCACTGAAGCTTTCTTT
- - TRBJ1-2 TRBV18 CASSPKDSYGYTF TGTGCCAGCTCACCAAAGGACAGCTATGGCTACACCTTC
TRBD2 - TRBJ2-1 TRBV30 CAWTLAGGLSSYNEQFF TGTGCCTGGACTCTAGCGGGAGGCCTGAGCTCCTACAATGAGCAGTTCTTC
TRBD2 - TRBJ2-3 TRBV5-1 CASSSVPLTSGRVSPDTQYF TGCGCCAGCAGCTCTGTCCCGTTGACTAGCGGGAGGGTTAGTCCAGATACGCAGTATTTT
- - TRBJ2-3 TRBV30 CAWSITGSADTQYF TGTGCCTGGAGTATAACAGGCTCCGCGGATACGCAGTATTTT
- once TRBJ2-7 TRBV7-8 CASSPPSGQFDEQYF TGTGCCAGCAGCCCACCATCCGGACAATTTGACGAGCAGTACTTC
TRBD1 - TRBJ2-1 TRBV5-8 CASSSMFGTGFSYNEQFF TGTGCCAGCAGCTCTATGTTTGGGACAGGGTTTTCCTACAATGAGCAGTTCTTC
- - TRBJ2-3 TRBV29-1 CSVDSISGTDTQYF TGCAGCGTTGATAGTATTTCGGGCACAGATACGCAGTATTTT
TRBD2 - TRBJ2-7 TRBV5-4 CASRKPGLAGGEQYF TGTGCCAGCAGGAAACCGGGACTAGCGGGAGGTGAGCAGTACTTC
TRBD1 - TRBJ1-1 TRBV7-2 CASSLAFLRGRRGEAFF TGTGCCAGCAGCTTAGCGTTTCTTAGGGGGCGAAGGGGTGAAGCTTTCTTT
- - TRBJ1-5 TRBV5-1 CASSLEGGDQPQHF TGCGCCAGCAGCTTGGAAGGGGGAGATCAGCCCCAGCATTTT
TRBD1 - TRBJ1-1 TRBV18 CASSRDRRNTEAFF TGTGCCAGCTCACGGGACAGGAGGAACACTGAAGCTTTCTTT
TRBD1 - TRBJ1-1 TRBV2 CASSGTGPHEAFF TGTGCCAGCAGCGGGACAGGCCCTCATGAAGCTTTCTTT
- - TRBJ2-1 TRBV21-1 CASRPPYDRVGWEQFF TGTGCCAGCAGACCACCGTACGACAGGGTGGGTTGGGAGCAGTTCTTC
TRBD1 - TRBJ1-1 TRBV19 CASRITGTGEGTEAFF TGTGCCAGTAGGATCACCGGGACAGGGGAGGGCACTGAAGCTTTCTTT
- few TRBJ1-6 TRBV7-3 CASSLGTFPSPLHF TGTGCCAGCAGCTTAGGGACATTTCCGTCACCCCTCCACTTT
- - TRBJ2-3 TRBV6-2/TRBV6-3 CASSPTLLLLHTDTQYF TGTGCCAGCAGTCCCACCCTCCTCCTCTTACACACAGATACGCAGTATTTT
TRBD2 - TRBJ2-1 TRBV11-2 CASSLDQWSSGRSYNEQFF TGTGCCAGCAGCTTAGATCAGTGGTCTAGCGGGAGGAGTTACAATGAGCAGTTCTTC
TRBD1 - TRBJ2-7 TRBV6-5 CASSPTGGLYEQYF TGTGCCAGCAGTCCCACAGGGGGCTTGTACGAGCAGTACTTC
- - TRBJ1-6 TRBV2 CASFRVPNSPLHF TGTGCCAGTTTCCGGGTTCCTAATTCACCCCTCCACTTT
TRBD1 - TRBJ2-6 TRBV5-4 CASSASLTGGTGANVLTF TGTGCCAGCAGCGCTTCCTTGACAGGGGGAACAGGGGCCAACGTCCTGACTTTC
TRBD1 - TRBJ1-1 TRBV6-2/TRBV6-3 CASSYLPGTGKNTEAFF TGTGCCAGCAGTTACCTTCCTGGGACAGGAAAGAACACTGAAGCTTTCTTT
TRBD1 - TRBJ1-3 TRBV2 CASSRTISGGAGNTIYF TGTGCCAGCAGCCGCACTATTTCAGGGGGCGCTGGAAACACCATATATTTT
- - TRBJ2-7 TRBV5-8 CASIPPIRGYYEQYF TGTGCCAGCATCCCACCTATCCGGGGATACTACGAGCAGTACTTC
- - TRBJ2-1 TRBV5-4 CASSLGPPGSVYNEQFF TGTGCCAGCAGCTTGGGTCCCCCAGGATCAGTCTACAATGAGCAGTTCTTC
- - TRBJ1-1 TRBV7-2 CASSLRQITEAFF TGTGCCAGCAGCTTGAGGCAAATCACTGAAGCTTTCTTT
- - TRBJ2-5 TRBV5-6 CASSLTYRETQYF TGTGCCAGCAGCTTGACTTACAGAGAGACCCAGTACTTC
- - TRBJ1-2 TRBV5-8 CASSLAGDPYGYTF TGTGCCAGCAGCTTGGCGGGGGACCCCTATGGCTACACCTTC
- - TRBJ2-1 TRBV27 CASSDTGSYNEQFF TGTGCCAGCAGTGATACGGGATCCTACAATGAGCAGTTCTTC